This TCR beta chain was recovered during a study of blood T cell repertoires in COVID-19. Study details: Samples came from the United States, Italy and Spain, spanning acute and convalescent COVID-19. The cDNA or gDNA used as material had been derived from T cells, B-cell-depleted T cells, or PBMCs.

Under the authors' procedure: Reference gene primer amplification gave estimated nucleated cell counts. Here immunoSEQ multiplex PCR was the method, and the copy in TCRdb shows in-frame clones only, minus some. Clonal size and the V and J genes are those of that table, whereas D and trimming came from the DNA. The data hold about 200,000 clones, with 85% to 90% observed a single time. Trimming cost V 7 bases and J 10 bases, with 17 bases left between them. Germline assignment: CDR1 MDHEN and CDR2 SYDVKM. The CDR3 runs 13 residues. The rearrangement joins TRBV28 to TRBJ1-5; D gene uncertain. The TCR originated in a middle-aged man with active or convalescent COVID-19. The sample taken for sequencing was peripheral blood. The DNA of the CDR3 is TGTGCCAGCAACCCGATCGGAGGGCGACCCCAGCATTTT. Residues: CASNPIGGRPQHF.